The entry below gives a single TCR beta chain sequence along with its context. RNA was extracted with the RNeasy kit, and a quantity of 0.5 to 1 ug was reverse transcribed using random hexamers. TCRdb re-derived calls from the immunoSEQ multiplex PCR reads in MiXCR, one entry per CDR3 protein. The sample holds about 80,000 distinct CDR3 sequences, 94% seen once. These data originate in a study of CD8 T cells in Susac syndrome. Germline V lookup: CDR1 SGHTA, CDR2 FQGNSA. Trimming took off 7 bases at V and 5 bases at J, with 9 bases between the two ends. The CDR3 has 12 amino acids. TEMRA cells were FACS-enriched, with CD8+ and CD4+ T cells isolated negatively.

Sequenced: CD8+ T cells from PBMCs. The receptor was isolated from a human donor with Susac syndrome. V and J are TRBV7-2 and TRBJ2-1; D unclear. The DNA of the CDR3 is TGTGCCAGCACCCTCAACCACAATGAGCAGTTCTTC. Translating gives CASTLNHNEQFF. The full variable domain, with the rest looked up from reference TRBV7-2 and TRBJ2-1, is GAGVSQSPSNKVTEKGKDVELRCDPISGHTALYWYRQSLGQGLEFLIYFQGNSAPDKSGLPSDRFSAERTGGSVSTLTIQRTQQEDSAVYLCASTLNHNEQFFGPGTRLTVL.